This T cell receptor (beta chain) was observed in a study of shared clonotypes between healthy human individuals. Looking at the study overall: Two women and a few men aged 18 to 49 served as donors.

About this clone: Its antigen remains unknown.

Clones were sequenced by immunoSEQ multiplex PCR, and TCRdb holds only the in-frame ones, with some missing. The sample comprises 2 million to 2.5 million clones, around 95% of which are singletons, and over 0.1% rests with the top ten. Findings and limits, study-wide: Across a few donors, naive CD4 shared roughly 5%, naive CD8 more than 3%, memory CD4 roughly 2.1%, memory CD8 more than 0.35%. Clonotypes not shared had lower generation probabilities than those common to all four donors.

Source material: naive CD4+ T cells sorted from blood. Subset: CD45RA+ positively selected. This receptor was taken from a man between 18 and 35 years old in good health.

The CDR3 loop reads CASSPDRRLQPQHF. The CDR3 DNA is TGTGCCAGCAGTCCTGACAGAAGACTTCAGCCCCAGCATTTT. The chain is built from TRBV2 and TRBJ1-5; possibly TRBD1 for D (5 bases). The CDR3 length is 14 residues. Trimming removed 5 bases from V and 6 bases from J, with 14 bases in between. Germline CDR1 is SNHLY and CDR2 is FYNNEI.